One and the same sample provided the 21 T cell receptor beta chains below, sequenced in a study of control samples from healthy donors and cancer patients. The assay was immunoSEQ multiplex PCR, and TCRdb's table has in-frame clones only and misses some. The data contain fewer than 15,000 clones, approximately 77% of them seen just once; the ten biggest clones take up approximately 17%. The sequencing sample was made of formalin-fixed, paraffin-embedded tissue. These receptors all come from a female donor with lung cancer.

The CDR3 region is CASSTGTENYGYTF. CDR3 DNA sequence: TGTGCCAGCAGCACCGGGACAGAAAACTATGGCTACACCTTC. V is TRBV7-9 and J is TRBJ1-2; 7 positions match TRBD1. J was trimmed by 2 bases and V by 5 bases; bases with no gene match: 5. The CDR3 length is 14 residues. Germline CDR1 SEHNR, CDR2 FQNEAQ (reference sequence).

This chain connects TRBV6-1 to TRBJ2-3, with D perhaps matching TRBD2 (6 bases). The germline gives CDR1 MNHNS, CDR2 SASEGT. The CDR3 sequence is 14 residues long. V dropped 1 base and J dropped 7 bases, with 12 bases sitting between them. CDR3 sequence: CASSEVDGGNTQYF. As DNA, the CDR3 is TGTGCCAGCAGTGAAGTCGATGGGGGGAATACGCAGTATTTT.

This chain connects TRBV19 to TRBJ1-3; D is perhaps TRBD1 (6 bases). This CDR3 has 14 amino acids. V was trimmed by 3 bases and J by 4 bases, leaving 10 bases between them. The germline V gene encodes CDR1 LNHDA and CDR2 SQIVND (reference sequence). This CDR3 reads CASSMRRGGNTIYF. The CDR3 region has the DNA TGTGCCAGTAGTATGCGCAGGGGCGGAAACACCATATATTTT.

The gene calls are TRBV4-1 and TRBJ1-1; D uncertain. Germline V lookup: CDR1 MGHRA, CDR2 YSYEKL. Trimming pared 2 bases from V and 3 bases from J, leaving 10 bases between. The length of the CDR3 is 14 residues. The DNA of the CDR3 is TGCGCCAGCAGCCAAACCGGGTACGACACTGAAGCTTTCTTT. This translates into CASSQTGYDTEAFF.

The chain has TRBV10-1 and TRBJ1-6; no clear D gene. Trimming stripped 2 bases from V and 6 bases from J, with 26 bases between. CDR1 and CDR2 (germline): WNHNN, SYGVQD (reference sequence). This CDR3 has 20 residues. The CDR3 DNA follows: TGCGCCAGCAGTGAGGAGGGAGCCTTTATGCAAAGCGGCTTTAATTCACCCCTCCACTTT. It encodes CASSEEGAFMQSGFNSPLHF.

This sequence joins TRBV19 and TRBJ2-1, with 16 bases identical to TRBD2. Germline CDR1 and CDR2: LNHDA and SQIVND (reference sequence). This CDR3 is built from 18 residues. V lost 4 bases, J lost 1 base, and 4 bases stayed unmatched. CDR3 in amino acids: CASSKGLAGGWSYNEQFF. The CDR3 DNA follows: TGTGCCAGTAGTAAGGGACTAGCGGGGGGGTGGTCCTACAATGAGCAGTTCTTC.

The J gene is TRBJ1-2, the V gene TRBV19; 8 bases fit TRBD1. J gave up 3 bases and V 3 bases, and 6 bases lay outside the gene matches. Germline-derived CDR1 and CDR2 are LNHDA and SQIVND (reference sequence). The CDR3 is 15 amino acids. The chain's CDR3 is CASSMPGQGDYGYTF. CDR3 nucleotides: TGTGCCAGTAGTATGCCAGGACAGGGAGACTATGGCTACACCTTC.

The chain links TRBV27 to TRBJ2-7; D is undetermined. V gave up 5 bases and J gave up 3 bases, with 11 bases separating them. The germline CDR1 and CDR2 sequences are MNHEY and SMNVEV (reference sequence). CDR3 size: 13 residues. The CDR3 nucleotides read TGTGCCAGCAGTCCGGACGGCTTCTACGAGCAGTACTTC. Encoded protein: CASSPDGFYEQYF.

A single count supports this clone. This chain uses TRBV19 with TRBJ1-2, with D uncertain. The ends were cut back, 3 bases at V and 3 bases at J, with 11 bases in the middle. This CDR3 is built from 14 residues. The germline CDR1 and CDR2 sequences are LNHDA and SQIVND (reference sequence). CDR3 protein: CASSISRQDYGYTF. The DNA for the CDR3 is TGTGCCAGTAGTATTTCCAGGCAGGACTATGGCTACACCTTC.

The V call is TRBV5-5, the J call TRBJ2-1; D is possibly TRBD2 (6 bases). CDR3 length: 14 residues. The V end lost 2 bases, the J end lost 8 bases, and 14 bases lay between the germline ends. Germline CDR1 reads SGHKS; CDR2 reads YYEKEE (reference sequence). CDR3 sequence reads: CASSLTSGDYEQFF. In DNA form, the CDR3 reads TGTGCCAGCAGCTTAACCTCGGGGGACTATGAGCAGTTCTTC.

This clone was seen only a few times. The V and J genes are TRBV6-5 and TRBJ2-7; D might be TRBD1 (6 bases). The CDR3 is made up of 13 amino acids. Trimming pared 7 bases from V and 0 bases from J, leaving 10 bases between. Germline-derived CDR1 and CDR2 are MNHEY and SVGAGI. DNA of the CDR3: TGTGCCAGCAAAAGGGACAACTCCTACGAGCAGTACTTC. Its protein product is CASKRDNSYEQYF.

This chain uses TRBV6-4 with TRBJ2-3; 7 nucleotides match TRBD2. The CDR3 contains 14 residues. Germline CDR1 and CDR2: MRHNA and SNTAGT. J gave up 2 bases and V 4 bases, and 3 bases lay outside the gene matches. The CDR3 sequence: CASSGAGATDTQYF. The DNA of the CDR3 is TGTGCCAGCAGTGGGGCGGGAGCCACAGATACGCAGTATTTT.

CDR3 region: CASSLERTTSGSLAKNIQYF. The CDR3 DNA reads as TGTGCCAGCAGCTTAGAAAGAACGACTAGCGGATCGCTAGCCAAAAACATTCAGTACTTC. The gene calls are TRBV11-2 and TRBJ2-4, with 9 bases fitting TRBD2. V was clipped by 0 bases and J by 0 bases; unmatched bases: 12. The CDR3 covers 20 residues. Germline V gene sequence: CDR1 SGHAT, CDR2 FQNNGV.

This sequence joins TRBV7-9 and TRBJ2-3, with 9 bases aligning to TRBD2. Germline V gene sequence: CDR1 SEHNR, CDR2 FQNEAQ (reference sequence). The CDR3 consists of 15 residues. V lost 1 base to trimming and J lost 6 bases; unmatched junction nucleotides: 5. The CDR3 DNA reads TGTGCCAGCAGCTTAGGGCTAGCGGGAAGGGATACGCAGTATTTT. As protein: CASSLGLAGRDTQYF.

This clone came up a few times. This chain connects TRBV7-2 to TRBJ2-5, with 9 bases lining up with TRBD2. Trimming at V came to 5 bases and at J to 5 bases, leaving 12 bases not matched to a gene. Germline CDR1 is SGHTA and CDR2 is FQGNSA. The CDR3 runs 16 residues. The CDR3 DNA is TGTGCCAGCAGCCTCAATAGCGGGGGCCAGGGGGAGACCCAGTACTTC. It translates to CASSLNSGGQGETQYF.

J is TRBJ2-1 and V is TRBV27, with TRBD1 matching 9 bases. The germline V gene encodes CDR1 MNHEY and CDR2 SMNVEV (reference sequence). The CDR3 sequence is 14 residues long. The J segment lost 9 bases and the V segment lost 5 bases, leaving 8 bases of the junction unmatched. CDR3 residues: CASSPNRGLGEQFF. The CDR3 nucleotides read TGTGCCAGCAGTCCCAACAGGGGGCTTGGTGAGCAGTTCTTC.

The chain combines TRBV5-5 with TRBJ2-1, with D tentatively TRBD1 or TRBD2 (5 bases each). Germline assignment: CDR1 SGHKS and CDR2 YYEKEE (reference sequence). V dropped 0 bases and J dropped 8 bases, with 12 bases sitting between them. The CDR3 consists of 14 residues. The CDR3 nucleotides read TGTGCCAGCAGCTTGGACCCCCTGGGGGATGAGCAGTTCTTC. This encodes CASSLDPLGDEQFF.

This chain links TRBV6-2 or TRBV6-3 with TRBJ1-1; a possible D gene is TRBD1 (5 bases). Germline CDR1 MNHEY, CDR2 SVGEGT. The CDR3 contains 15 residues. Trimming took 2 bases from V and 1 from J, leaving 11 bases between them. CDR3 amino acids: CASSYRGVSNTEAFF. CDR3 nucleotides: TGTGCCAGCAGTTACCGAGGGGTCTCGAACACTGAAGCTTTCTTT.

This clone appeared once. The V call is TRBV2, the J call TRBJ2-3, with 8 positions matching TRBD2. CDR1 is SNHLY and CDR2 is FYNNEI in the germline V gene. J lost 0 bases, V lost 8 bases, and 4 bases had no gene match. This CDR3 has 14 residues. The CDR3 sequence: CASASGSSTDTQYF. CDR3 sequence (DNA): TGTGCCAGCGCTAGCGGGTCTAGCACAGATACGCAGTATTTT.

The chain joins TRBV18 to TRBJ2-5; D call uncertain. The CDR3 spans 13 residues. The germline CDR1 and CDR2 sequences are KGHSH and LQKENI. V lost 3 bases and J 0 bases, leaving 5 bases between the germline ends. This chain's CDR3 is CASSPLNQETQYF. CDR3 DNA: TGTGCCAGCTCACCTTTAAACCAAGAGACCCAGTACTTC.

In its sample, this clone was seen once. The V call is TRBV6-5, the J call TRBJ1-5; TRBD1 agrees at 7 bases. Trimming at V came to 7 bases and at J to 3 bases, leaving 9 bases not matched to a gene. The germline gives CDR1 MNHEY, CDR2 SVGAGI. The CDR3 is 15 amino acids. Here the CDR3 reads CASTVVGTVNQPQHF. Written as DNA, the CDR3 is TGTGCCAGCACCGTAGTGGGGACAGTCAATCAGCCCCAGCATTTT.